What follows are 18 T cell receptor beta chains derived from one specimen sequenced in a study of T cell changes during pregnancy in multiple sclerosis. Clones were read by immunoSEQ multiplex PCR, and TCRdb kept only the in-frame ones, dropping some. The sample carries tens of thousands of clones, roughly 90% recorded once. Sequences were derived from peripheral blood, sampled in the third trimester of pregnancy. These receptors all stem from a female donor in good health, enrolled as a control in a pregnancy study.

The chain is built from TRBV6-1 and TRBJ2-5, with TRBD2 as a possible D gene (7 bases). CDR3 length: 15 residues. The V end was cut by 0 bases, the J end by 4 bases, with 12 bases between. Germline V CDR1 and CDR2: MNHNS, SASEGT. The CDR3 DNA reads as TGTGCCAGCAGTGAAGCCGGGGGGCAGGCAGAGACCCAGTACTTC. This encodes CASSEAGGQAETQYF.

The V gene is TRBV9, the J gene TRBJ1-2; TRBD1 matches 11 bases. The germline gives CDR1 SGDLS, CDR2 YYNGEE. V lost 4 bases, J lost 5 bases, and 7 bases stayed unmatched. This CDR3 has 15 residues. The CDR3 sequence is CASSLTGTGGYGYTF. Here the CDR3 DNA reads TGTGCCAGCAGCCTGACGGGGACAGGGGGTTATGGCTACACCTTC. Full variable domain (rest looked up from reference TRBV9 and TRBJ1-2): DSGVTQTPKHLITATGQRVTLRCSPRSGDLSVYWYQQSLDQGLQFLIQYYNGEERAKGNILERFSAQQFPDLHSELNLSSLELGDSALYFCASSLTGTGGYGYTFGSGTRLTVV.

As DNA, the CDR3 is TGTGCCAGTAACCCTAGTTCCCAACGCCAGACCCAGTACTTC. This codes for CASNPSSQRQTQYF. The gene calls are TRBV19 and TRBJ2-5; D gene ambiguous. CDR3 length: 14 amino acids. V dropped 7 bases and J dropped 6 bases, with 18 bases sitting between them. Germline lookup yields CDR1 LNHDA and CDR2 SQIVND (reference sequence).

This sequence joins TRBV10-3 and TRBJ2-1; 10 bases are a match to TRBD1. V was pared by 6 bases and J by 9 bases, with 8 bases of the junction left unmatched. The CDR3 sequence is 14 residues long. Germline V gives CDR1 ENHRY, CDR2 SYGVKD. The CDR3 sequence is CAIREDRGVGEQFF. The CDR3 DNA sequence: TGTGCCATCAGGGAGGACAGGGGGGTCGGTGAGCAGTTCTTC.

This clone was observed a few times. This chain connects TRBV5-4 to TRBJ2-7, with 7 bases matching TRBD2. V trimming: 4 bases; J trimming: 2 bases; junction bases outside the gene matches: 12. The CDR3 spans 16 residues. Looked up from germline, CDR1 is SGHNT and CDR2 is YYREEE (reference sequence). CDR3 amino acids: CASSHPLADSTYEQYF. The CDR3 bases are TGTGCCAGCAGCCACCCCCTAGCGGATTCCACCTACGAGCAGTACTTC.

This clone was seen once. The CDR3 sequence is CASSPTGTSGYEQYF. As DNA, the CDR3 is TGTGCCAGCAGCCCAACGGGGACTAGCGGCTACGAGCAGTACTTC. V usage is TRBV2 and J usage is TRBJ2-7; TRBD2 aligns across 11 bases. The CDR3 extends over 15 amino acids. The V and J ends lost 6 bases and 3 bases, in that order; junction bases with no gene match: 7. In germline, CDR1 is SNHLY, CDR2 FYNNEI.

The rearrangement uses TRBV18 and TRBJ1-1, with TRBD1 identical over 7 bases. Trimming took 4 bases from V and 1 from J; bases not matched to a gene: 3. The CDR3 has 14 amino acids. Germline-derived CDR1 and CDR2 are KGHSH and LQKENI. CDR3 nucleotides: TGTGCCAGCTCACTTGGACAGGAGAACACTGAAGCTTTCTTT. Its protein is CASSLGQENTEAFF.

V usage is TRBV20-1 and J usage is TRBJ1-1; no clear D gene. V was cut by 7 bases and J by 1 base, with 7 bases left in between. The CDR3 loop spans 11 amino acids. Germline assignment: CDR1 DFQATT and CDR2 SNEGSKA (reference sequence). The CDR3 DNA reads TGCAGTGAACATGGGAACACTGAAGCTTTCTTT. Translation: CSEHGNTEAFF.

This clone was seen only once. The V gene is TRBV14, the J gene TRBJ1-4; tentative D call: TRBD1 (5 bases). This CDR3 spans 15 amino acids. Trimming pared 0 bases from V and 1 base from J, leaving 6 bases between. Per germline, CDR1 SGHDN and CDR2 FVKESK. The CDR3 loop reads CASSQDRETNEKLFF. CDR3 coding DNA: TGTGCCAGCAGCCAAGACAGGGAAACTAATGAAAAACTGTTTTTT.

The chain has TRBV27 and TRBJ2-3; possible D gene TRBD2, 6 bases. Germline V gives CDR1 MNHEY, CDR2 SMNVEV (reference sequence). This CDR3 is built from 15 residues. The V end lost 4 bases, the J end lost 3 bases, and 14 bases lay between the germline ends. This CDR3 is CASSSASGWTDTQYF. CDR3 DNA sequence: TGTGCCAGCAGTTCAGCCAGCGGGTGGACAGATACGCAGTATTTT.

This chain joins TRBV15 and TRBJ1-5; D remains unclear. The V end was cut by 0 bases, the J end by 4 bases, with 10 bases between. Looked up from germline, CDR1 is LNHNV and CDR2 is YYDKDF (reference sequence). The CDR3 has 15 residues. In DNA form, the CDR3 reads TGTGCCACCAGCAGAGATCGCGGGGAGAATCAGCCCCAGCATTTT. It is translated as CATSRDRGENQPQHF.

This chain links TRBV10-3 with TRBJ1-4; 7 bases align to TRBD1. V gave up 3 bases and J gave up 2 bases; unmatched junction bases: 3. The germline V gene has CDR1 ENHRY and CDR2 SYGVKD. The CDR3 has 15 amino acids. The DNA of the CDR3 is TGTGCCATCAGTGATTCGGGACAGACTAATGAAAAACTGTTTTTT. This sequence encodes CAISDSGQTNEKLFF.

The table lists this clone with a count of one. This chain connects TRBV6-1 to TRBJ2-3; 12 bases are shared with TRBD2. Per the germline V gene, CDR1 is MNHNS and CDR2 is SASEGT. V shed 10 bases, J shed 4 bases, and the junction held 9 bases outside the gene matches. The CDR3 length is 15 residues. In DNA form, the CDR3 reads TGTGCCATCGAAGTGACTAGCGGGGGTCCAGATACGCAGTATTTT. This translates into CAIEVTSGGPDTQYF.

The rearrangement joins TRBV19 to TRBJ1-1; possibly TRBD1 for D (6 bases). The CDR3 covers 14 residues. V lost 1 base, J lost 6 bases, and 12 bases lay in between. Germline lookup yields CDR1 LNHDA and CDR2 SQIVND (reference sequence). The CDR3 loop reads CASSIVGQISEAFF. CDR3 coding DNA: TGTGCCAGTAGTATAGTCGGACAGATTTCTGAAGCTTTCTTT. Looking up the rest from reference TRBV19 and TRBJ1-1 gives the full variable domain: DGGITQSPKYLFRKEGQNVTLSCEQNLNHDAMYWYRQDPGQGLRLIYYSQIVNDFQKGDIAEGYSVSREKKESFPLTVTSAQKNPTAFYLCASSIVGQISEAFFGQGTRLTVV.

This chain connects TRBV9 to TRBJ2-3, with TRBD2 as a possible D gene (6 bases). This CDR3 is built from 15 residues. Trimming removed 2 bases from V and 8 bases from J, with 18 bases in between. Germline-derived CDR1 and CDR2 are SGDLS and YYNGEE. CDR3 DNA sequence: TGTGCCAGCAGCGTTTCCGGGGCTAGCGCGGGTACGCAGTATTTT. Translation gives CASSVSGASAGTQYF. The full variable domain, with the rest looked up from reference TRBV9 and TRBJ2-3, is DSGVTQTPKHLITATGQRVTLRCSPRSGDLSVYWYQQSLDQGLQFLIQYYNGEERAKGNILERFSAQQFPDLHSELNLSSLELGDSALYFCASSVSGASAGTQYFGPGTRLTVL.

The chain is built from TRBV9 and TRBJ2-7; TRBD1 aligns across 10 bases. CDR1 and CDR2 from the germline V gene are SGDLS and YYNGEE. The CDR3 covers 15 residues. V shed 0 bases, J shed 2 bases, and the junction held 2 bases outside the gene matches. The CDR3 sequence is CASSVGDRGPYEQYF. The CDR3 nucleotides read TGTGCCAGCAGCGTAGGGGACAGGGGTCCCTACGAGCAGTACTTC.

The chain joins TRBV27 to TRBJ2-1, with D maybe TRBD2 (6 bases). Germline V gene sequence: CDR1 MNHEY, CDR2 SMNVEV (reference sequence). This CDR3 comprises 13 residues. With 5 bases removed from V and 5 bases from J, the gap between germline ends came to 10 bases. DNA of the CDR3: TGTGCCAGCAGTCTCGGGGGTCACAATGAGCAGTTCTTC. Protein: CASSLGGHNEQFF.

This rearrangement joins TRBV6-5 to TRBJ2-7; D is possibly TRBD2 (7 bases). Germline-derived CDR1 and CDR2 are MNHEY and SVGAGI. V was clipped by 7 bases and J by 7 bases, with 20 bases between them. The CDR3 has 14 residues. Here the CDR3 reads CASTDYGGAREQYF. CDR3 nucleotide sequence: TGTGCCAGCACCGACTATGGGGGGGCGCGGGAGCAGTACTTC.